There are a few counts of the clone carrying this T cell receptor beta chain. Its antigen is still unknown. The CDR3 length is 17 residues. V was shortened by 1 base and J by 0 bases, with 15 bases between the two germline ends. CDR1 LGHNA and CDR2 YNFKEQ come from the germline V gene. This specimen belongs to a study of beta chain features in type 1 diabetes. Study-level information: Examined across all samples were just under 110,000,000 sorted cells.

Whole-study findings and limits: TCRB CDR3s from Type 1 diabetes patients were moderately but significantly shorter in all four CD4+ subsets.

Reverse transcribing all isolated RNA meant expressed TCRB transcripts were sequenced. Method: immunoSEQ multiplex PCR; TCRdb's copy keeps in-frame clones and lacks some. The sample has 600,000 or so clones, roughly an eighth seen once. The J gene is TRBJ1-2, the V gene TRBV4-2, with D possibly matching TRBD1 (5 bases). This TCR derives from a young man with type 1 diabetes. The sample consisted of naive CD4+ T cells from blood. Written as DNA, the CDR3 is TGTGCCAGCAGCCAAGTGGGGCGACGCCCAACTAACTATGGCTACACCTTC. The encoded protein is CASSQVGRRPTNYGYTF.